What follows is one T cell receptor beta chain and its context. Antigen specificity is unknown. The primer mix had 60 Vbeta and 13 Jbeta primers. The method was immunoSEQ multiplex PCR; TCRdb's version includes in-frame clones alone and lacks a portion of them. The profile covers approximately 110,000 clones, with 70% to 80% appearing a single time and 2% to 2.5% taken by the ten largest. The data were obtained in a study of cytomegalovirus exposure and HLA in healthy donors. As for the study in general: Within an early data release were about 85 million unique TCRs drawn from HLA-typed donors. Study-level findings and limits: Researchers reported in a later analysis that a missense DCLRE1C variant was tied to TCR beta V- and J-gene trimming. Analyses of presence and absence presupposed an approximately uniform sequencing depth across donors.

The CDR3 spans 14 residues. The ends were cut back, 4 bases at V and 7 bases at J, with 18 bases in the middle. The germline gives CDR1 SGHNT, CDR2 YYREEE (reference sequence). V and J are TRBV5-4 and TRBJ2-7; no definite D call. The sequencing sample was made of PBMCs. The clonotype was recovered from a young man in good health and CMV-seronegative. DNA for the CDR3: TGTGCCAGCAGCCCCCGACGCGAGGTACGTGAGCAGTACTTC. It yields the protein CASSPRREVREQYF.